These T cell receptor beta chains were read from a single sample in a study of T cells in Graves' hyperthyroidism and ophthalmopathy. Via MiXCR, TCRdb re-called the multiplex PCR reads, giving one row per CDR3 protein. The sample lists about 660,000 distinct CDR3 sequences; roughly 46% were seen once. The sequencing sample was made of peripheral blood or thyroid tissue (not recorded which). The receptors shown here come from an adult man with Graves' disease, either hyperthyroidism or ophthalmopathy (not recorded which). CDR3s include the opening cysteine and the closing phenylalanine or tryptophan. The order of the fields is clone size, J gene, V gene, D gene, CDR3 DNA, CDR3 protein. The D gene is left open where the match is weak. Clone size is given for some rows only: seen once, a few or many times, or a class if the clone is expanded.

- | TRBJ1-1 | TRBV10-3 | - | TGTGCCATCAGGGCCGGGACGGCAGGAAGGTTCCGGTTTGAAGCTTTCTTT | CAIRAGTAGRFRFEAFF
few | TRBJ1-3 | TRBV7-8 | - | TGTGCCAGCAGCTATCCCCGGGACCCAGAGGCAGGGAACACCATATATTTT | CASSYPRDPEAGNTIYF
many | TRBJ2-7 | TRBV20-1 | - | TGCAGTGCTCCCCGCAGTGACTCCTACGAGCAGTACTTC | CSAPRSDSYEQYF
few | TRBJ1-6 | TRBV9 | TRBD1 | TGTGCCAGCAGCGTCACAGGGGCCGGTTCACCCCTCCACTTT | CASSVTGAGSPLHF
- | TRBJ1-2 | TRBV3-1 | - | TGTGCCAGCAAGACAGGAAGAAATTATGGCTACACCTTC | CASKTGRNYGYTF
- | TRBJ2-1 | TRBV7-9 | - | TGTGCCAGCAGCTGGGGGACTTCCAATGAGCAGTTCTTC | CASSWGTSNEQFF
- | TRBJ2-2 | TRBV10-3 | TRBD1 | TGTGCCATCAGTGAGTACAACCGGGACAGGGGGCTGTTTTTT | CAISEYNRDRGLFF
- | TRBJ1-2 | TRBV7-9 | - | TGTGCCAGCAGGGGACCAGGGGACTACACCTTC | CASRGPGDYTF
- | TRBJ1-5 | TRBV7-2 | - | TGTGCCAGCAGCTTACCGGGGGGCGTGGAGCCCCAGCATTTT | CASSLPGGVEPQHF
- | TRBJ1-5 | TRBV7-9 | TRBD1 | TGTGCCAGCAGCCAGGGACAGGGTCTCGATCAGCCCCAGCATTTT | CASSQGQGLDQPQHF
- | TRBJ1-1 | TRBV12-3/TRBV12-4 | - | TGTGCCAGCAGATTTGAAGGACGGACCTACACTGAAGCTTTCTTT | CASRFEGRTYTEAFF
few | TRBJ2-2 | TRBV6-5 | - | TGTGCCAGCAGTTACATCTTCTTCGGGGAGCTGTTTTTT | CASSYIFFGELFF
few | TRBJ1-1 | TRBV12-3/TRBV12-4 | TRBD1 | TGTGCCAGCAGACCGGGACAGTTGAACACTGAAGCTTTCTTT | CASRPGQLNTEAFF
- | TRBJ1-6 | TRBV3-1 | TRBD1 | TGTGCCAGCAGCCAGACAGGGCGGGAGTCACCCCTCCACTTT | CASSQTGRESPLHF
- | TRBJ2-6 | TRBV5-1 | - | TGCGCCAGCAGCTTGGATCAGGGATCTCCTGGGGCCAACGTCCTGACTTTC | CASSLDQGSPGANVLTF
- | TRBJ2-7 | TRBV29-1 | - | TGCAGCGTTGACAGGGCTGGCGAGCAGTACTTC | CSVDRAGEQYF
many | TRBJ2-5 | TRBV2 | - | TGTGCCAGCAGTGTCGAAAGCGAGACCCAGTACTTC | CASSVESETQYF
few | TRBJ1-1 | TRBV7-9 | - | TGTGCCAGCAGCGGCGGTAGTTCGAGGAGTACTGAAGCTTTCTTT | CASSGGSSRSTEAFF
few | TRBJ1-1 | TRBV5-1 | TRBD1 | TGCGCCAGCAGCACCGGGACAGGCCGAAGCATGAACACTGAAGCTTTCTTT | CASSTGTGRSMNTEAFF
many | TRBJ1-2 | TRBV7-9 | - | TGTGCCAGCAGCCCGGACGGGGTTAACTATGGCTACACCTTC | CASSPDGVNYGYTF
many | TRBJ1-4 | TRBV29-1 | - | TGCAGCGTTGCCGGGGACACGGGGTATGAAAAACTGTTTTTT | CSVAGDTGYEKLFF
- | TRBJ2-1 | TRBV2 | TRBD2 | TGTGCCAGCAGTCCACCGGGACTAGCGGGCCACAATGAGCAGTTCTTC | CASSPPGLAGHNEQFF
- | TRBJ1-2 | TRBV20-1 | TRBD1 | TGCAGTGCTAGGCAGACAGGGGGAGTGTATGGCTACACCTTC | CSARQTGGVYGYTF
many | TRBJ1-5 | TRBV5-6 | - | TGTGCCAGCAGCCAAGACCCGCAGCCCCAGCATTTT | CASSQDPQPQHF
- | TRBJ1-2 | TRBV7-3 | - | TGTGCCAGCCCCTCCGGGGGGGGAGGGAACTATGGCTACACCTTC | CASPSGGGGNYGYTF
- | TRBJ1-5 | TRBV19 | TRBD1 | TGTGCCGGTAGTATGAGAGGGGGCTATCAGCCCCAGCATTTT | CAGSMRGGYQPQHF
- | TRBJ1-1 | TRBV5-1 | - | TGCGCCAGCAGCTTGGCCATGGGGGCAGGAACTGAAGCTTTCTTT | CASSLAMGAGTEAFF
once | TRBJ2-7 | TRBV2 | - | TGTGCCAGTCTCGGGACTGGGCTCATCGAGCAGTACTTC | CASLGTGLIEQYF
few | TRBJ2-6 | TRBV12-3/TRBV12-4 | - | TGTGCCAGCAGTCTACCTCCCTCTGGGGCCAACGTCCTGACTTTC | CASSLPPSGANVLTF
- | TRBJ2-5 | TRBV2 | TRBD2 | TGTGCCAGCAGGACTAGCGGAGACCCGGGGGGGACCCAGTACTTC | CASRTSGDPGGTQYF
many | TRBJ2-7 | TRBV7-9 | - | TGTGCCAGCAGCCAATCGGGGGCCTACGAGCAGTACTTC | CASSQSGAYEQYF
many | TRBJ2-5 | TRBV24-1 | - | TGTGCCACCAGTGACCCCGCTCAAGAGACCCAGTACTTC | CATSDPAQETQYF
- | TRBJ2-5 | TRBV19 | - | TGTGCCAGGCCCCAGGGGAGGGCGGACCGTCAAGAGACCCAGTACTTC | CARPQGRADRQETQYF
- | TRBJ2-6 | TRBV2 | TRBD1 | TGTGCCAGCAGATCACCAGGGGGCCCTGGGGCCAACGTCCTGACTTTC | CASRSPGGPGANVLTF
- | TRBJ2-5 | TRBV20-1 | TRBD2 | TGCAGTGCTGGGACTAGCGCACAAGAGACCCAGTACTTC | CSAGTSAQETQYF
- | TRBJ2-7 | TRBV12-3/TRBV12-4 | - | TGTGCCAGCAGTTACGGGCTCTTTGACTCCTACGAGCAGTACTTC | CASSYGLFDSYEQYF
- | TRBJ1-2 | TRBV10-3 | TRBD1 | TGTGCCTCCAATACCATAGGGACAGGGGGCGAAGAGGGCACCTTC | CASNTIGTGGEEGTF
- | TRBJ1-5 | TRBV10-2 | - | TGCGCCAGCAGCCAAGACGCGGGACAAGATCAGCCCCAGCATTTT | CASSQDAGQDQPQHF
few | TRBJ2-7 | TRBV7-2 | TRBD2 | TGTGCCAGCAGCTACGACCTAGCGGGGGGCCCCTACGAGCAGTACTTC | CASSYDLAGGPYEQYF
- | TRBJ1-6 | TRBV7-8 | - | TGTGCCAGCAGCCAAGATTTGGTCCCTAATTCACCCCTCCACTTT | CASSQDLVPNSPLHF
few | TRBJ1-2 | TRBV29-1 | TRBD1 | TGCAGCGTTGAAGATCCGGGACAGGGGGCCCGACTTAACTATGGCTACACCTTC | CSVEDPGQGARLNYGYTF
- | TRBJ2-7 | TRBV7-2 | - | TGTGCCAGCGGACAAACCCAGGGGCAGTACTTC | CASGQTQGQYF